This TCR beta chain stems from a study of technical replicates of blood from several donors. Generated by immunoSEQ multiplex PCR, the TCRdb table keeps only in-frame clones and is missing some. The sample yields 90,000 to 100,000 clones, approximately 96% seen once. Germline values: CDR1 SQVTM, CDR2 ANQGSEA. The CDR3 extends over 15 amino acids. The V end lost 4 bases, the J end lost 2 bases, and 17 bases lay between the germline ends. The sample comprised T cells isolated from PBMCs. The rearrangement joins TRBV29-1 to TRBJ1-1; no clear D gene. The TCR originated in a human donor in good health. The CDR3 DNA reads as TGCAGCGTTGGGGCAGGTGCCTTGAGAAACACTGAAGCTTTCTTT. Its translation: CSVGAGALRNTEAFF. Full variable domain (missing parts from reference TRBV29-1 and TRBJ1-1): SAVISQKPSRDICQRGTSLTIQCQVDSQVTMMFWYRQQPGQSLTLIATANQGSEATYESGFVIDKFPISRPNLTFSTLTVSNMSPEDSSIYLCSVGAGALRNTEAFFGQGTRLTVV.